The 13 T cell receptor beta chains reported below all come from one sample, sequenced in a study of T-cell reconstitution after alpha-beta-depleted transplantation in children. This sample's TCRbeta library carried unique molecular identifier barcodes. Via MiXCR, TCRdb re-called the PCR reads, giving one row per CDR3 protein. This table holds about 900,000 distinct CDR3 sequences, 25% to 30% found once. The sample here was PBMCs, mostly from graft donor cells, taken 360 days after TCRalphabeta/CD19-depleted stem cell transplant. The receptor source for this set is a boy in the first two years of life who had a stem cell transplant for SCID, so the T cells may come from the graft donor.

For the CDR3, the DNA is TGTGCCAGCAGTTCCCAATGGGTGAACACTGAAGCTTTCTTT. It codes for CASSSQWVNTEAFF. The V call is TRBV12-3 or TRBV12-4, the J call TRBJ1-1; no clear D. The V and J ends lost 4 bases and 0 bases respectively, with 9 bases between them. The CDR3 consists of 14 residues.

The table lists this clonotype with a few counts. The rearrangement uses TRBV2 and TRBJ2-1, with 8 bases that match TRBD1. Trimming at V came to 6 bases and at J to 5 bases, leaving 3 bases not matched to a gene. This CDR3 contains 13 residues. Germline CDR1 SNHLY, CDR2 FYNNEI. CDR3 sequence (DNA): TGTGCCAGCAGCAAGACAGGGGACAATGAGCAGTTCTTC. Residues: CASSKTGDNEQFF.

This sequence joins TRBV12-3 or TRBV12-4 and TRBJ2-3, with D uncertain. The CDR3 runs to 16 residues. Trimming removed 5 bases from V and 6 bases from J, with 21 bases in between. The CDR3 region has the DNA TGTGCCAGCAGTCCCAGTCAAAGGACGCTCAGCGATACGCAGTATTTT. Amino acid sequence: CASSPSQRTLSDTQYF.

The V and J genes are TRBV20-1 and TRBJ2-7, with 8 bases identical to TRBD1. The CDR3 sequence is 14 residues long. Looked up from germline, CDR1 is DFQATT and CDR2 is SNEGSKA (reference sequence). Trimming took 4 bases from V and 4 from J; bases not matched to a gene: 9. CDR3 in DNA: TGCAGTGCTACCCGGACAGGGATACAATACGAGCAGTACTTC. Its translation: CSATRTGIQYEQYF.

This clonotype occurred a few times. The V and J genes are TRBV20-1 and TRBJ2-1; possibly TRBD1 or TRBD2 for D (6 bases each). V was clipped by 5 bases and J by 7 bases, with 12 bases between them. CDR1 is DFQATT, CDR2 SNEGSKA, per germline (reference sequence). This CDR3 spans 12 amino acids. The CDR3 protein is CSAALGGNEQFF. DNA for the CDR3: TGCAGTGCTGCCCTAGGGGGGAATGAGCAGTTCTTC.

This chain connects TRBV2 to TRBJ1-1; D gene ambiguous. The V end was cut by 6 bases, the J end by 0 bases, with 14 bases between. The CDR3 loop spans 15 amino acids. The germline CDR1 and CDR2 sequences are SNHLY and FYNNEI. The CDR3: CASRDQSVLNTEAFF. The CDR3 DNA reads TGTGCCAGCAGGGACCAGAGTGTCCTGAACACTGAAGCTTTCTTT. Full variable domain (rest looked up from reference TRBV2 and TRBJ1-1): EPEVTQTPSHQVTQMGQEVILRCVPISNHLYFYWYRQILGQKVEFLVSFYNNEISEKSEIFDDQFSVERPDGSNFTLKIRSTKLEDSAMYFCASRDQSVLNTEAFFGQGTRLTVV.

The rearrangement joins TRBV4-3 to TRBJ2-1; D perhaps matches TRBD1 (8 bases). CDR3 size: 16 residues. Germline V gene sequence: CDR1 LGHNA, CDR2 YSLEER. V shed 4 bases and J shed 8 bases, with 21 bases lying between them. CDR3 residues: CASSRGHRGGEYEQFF. CDR3 coding DNA: TGCGCCAGCAGCCGCGGACACAGGGGGGGAGAGTATGAGCAGTTCTTC.

This clonotype occurred a few times. This rearrangement joins TRBV27 to TRBJ1-1, with 7 nucleotides matching TRBD1. This CDR3 region has 13 residues. Germline trimming cut 2 bases from V and 10 bases from J; bases unmatched to any gene: 7. Germline values: CDR1 MNHEY, CDR2 SMNVEV (reference sequence). The chain's CDR3 is CASSLGRGLPAFF. The CDR3 DNA is TGTGCCAGCAGTTTAGGGAGGGGGCTGCCAGCTTTCTTT.

This clonotype was observed a single time. J is TRBJ2-1 and V is TRBV9; D gene uncertain. Trimming removed 3 bases at V and 10 bases at J, with 8 bases between. This CDR3 region has 11 residues. Per germline, CDR1 SGDLS and CDR2 YYNGEE. CDR3 protein: CASSDFGEQFF. CDR3 coding DNA: TGTGCCAGCAGCGACTTTGGGGAGCAGTTCTTC. Full variable domain (outside the CDR3, taken from reference TRBV9 and TRBJ2-1): DSGVTQTPKHLITATGQRVTLRCSPRSGDLSVYWYQQSLDQGLQFLIQYYNGEERAKGNILERFSAQQFPDLHSELNLSSLELGDSALYFCASSDFGEQFFGPGTRLTVL.

This chain connects TRBV5-6 to TRBJ2-1, with TRBD2 as a possible D gene (6 bases). The length of the CDR3 is 15 residues. The germline gives CDR1 SGHDT, CDR2 YYEEEE. V lost 3 bases and J lost 2, with 12 bases in between. The CDR3 DNA reads as TGTGCCAGCAGCTCCGGGACTTTTACCTACAATGAGCAGTTCTTC. Its protein product is CASSSGTFTYNEQFF. Looking up the rest from reference TRBV5-6 and TRBJ2-1 gives the full variable domain: DAGVTQSPTHLIKTRGQQVTLRCSPKSGHDTVSWYQQALGQGPQFIFQYYEEEERQRGNFPDRFSGHQFPNYSSELNVNALLLGDSALYLCASSSGTFTYNEQFFGPGTRLTVL.

This chain connects TRBV9 to TRBJ1-2, with 10 bases that match TRBD1. Looked up from germline, CDR1 is SGDLS and CDR2 is YYNGEE. The CDR3 has 16 residues. V lost 4 bases, J lost 4 bases, and 10 bases stayed unmatched. In nucleotides, the CDR3 is TGTGCCAGCAGCACTCAACCGGGACAGGGGCTCTATGGCTACACCTTC. Its protein product is CASSTQPGQGLYGYTF.

This clonotype was observed a handful of times. The chain employs TRBV25-1 and TRBJ2-7; the D gene could be TRBD1 or TRBD2 (6 bases each). The V end was cut by 4 bases, the J end by 3 bases, with 13 bases between. The CDR3 is 14 residues long. CDR1 and CDR2 (germline): MGHDK, SYGVNS. For the CDR3, the DNA is TGTGCCAGCAGTGCCCGGGGGCGAATCTACGAGCAGTACTTC. It translates to CASSARGRIYEQYF.

The chain uses TRBV5-1 and TRBJ2-5; 7 nucleotides line up with TRBD1. Germline V gives CDR1 SGHRS, CDR2 YFSETQ. CDR3 length equals 17 residues. J was trimmed by 4 bases and V by 1 base; bases with no gene match: 13. As DNA, the CDR3 is TGCGCCAGCAGCTTGAGGGGGCAACAGGGCCTCGGAGAGACCCAGTACTTC. It yields the protein CASSLRGQQGLGETQYF.